Each of the 27 T cell receptor beta chains below was sequenced from the same sample in a study of cytomegalovirus exposure and HLA in healthy donors. 60 Vbeta and 13 Jbeta primers were used in PCR. The protocol was immunoSEQ multiplex PCR, while the TCRdb copy is restricted to in-frame clones and leaves out a portion. The table lists 120,000 to 150,000 clones, around 80% of them singletons. The source material was PBMCs. The receptors were gathered from a man in his forties or fifties in good health and CMV-seronegative.

The J gene is TRBJ2-2, the V gene TRBV5-4; 8 nucleotides align to TRBD2. The CDR3 is 16 amino acids. Germline CDR1 is SGHNT and CDR2 is YYREEE (reference sequence). The trim removed 4 bases at V and 1 base at J, leaving 6 bases unmatched. DNA for the CDR3: TGTGCCAGCAGCAGGCCGACTAGCGAGAACACCGGGGAGCTGTTTTTT. Its protein is CASSRPTSENTGELFF.

The chain recombines TRBV15 with TRBJ2-7; unclear D gene. The germline CDR1 and CDR2 sequences are LNHNV and YYDKDF (reference sequence). The CDR3 runs 15 residues. V was clipped by 1 base and J by 0 bases, with 10 bases between them. The CDR3 loop reads CATSRGGSSSYEQYF. CDR3 sequence (DNA): TGTGCCACCAGCAGAGGAGGCAGCAGCTCCTACGAGCAGTACTTC.

V gene TRBV20-1 combines with J gene TRBJ1-3; D is uncertain. The CDR3 runs to 11 residues. V was trimmed by 3 bases and J by 5 bases, leaving 5 bases between them. Germline CDR1 DFQATT, CDR2 SNEGSKA (reference sequence). This CDR3 reads CSARGRNTIYF. CDR3 coding DNA: TGCAGTGCTAGGGGCAGAAACACCATATATTTT.

The chain joins TRBV9 to TRBJ1-1, with a possible D match to TRBD1 (5 bases). With 1 base removed from V and 4 bases from J, the gap between germline ends came to 11 bases. CDR1 and CDR2 from the germline V gene are SGDLS and YYNGEE. CDR3 length: 14 amino acids. CDR3 nucleotides: TGTGCCAGCAGCGTACTGGCCGGGGGCACTGAAGCTTTCTTT. Its translation: CASSVLAGGTEAFF.

The chain recombines TRBV5-1 with TRBJ1-1; no firm D call. Trimming shortened V by 0 bases and J by 6 bases, and 9 bases separated the two germline ends. The germline gives CDR1 SGHRS, CDR2 YFSETQ. This CDR3 has 13 residues. The CDR3 sequence is CASSLDSSPEAFF. CDR3 DNA sequence: TGCGCCAGCAGCTTGGATAGCTCGCCTGAAGCTTTCTTT.

This clone was observed once. DNA of the CDR3: TGCAGCGTTGAGAGGGGGCGGCATGAAGCTTTCTTT. Translation: CSVERGRHEAFF. This sequence joins TRBV29-1 and TRBJ1-1; 7 bases align to TRBD1. CDR1 is SQVTM and CDR2 is ANQGSEA in the germline V gene. This CDR3 contains 12 residues. With 3 bases clipped from V and 7 bases from J, the junction kept 5 bases outside the gene matches. Full variable domain (rest looked up from reference TRBV29-1 and TRBJ1-1): SAVISQKPSRDICQRGTSLTIQCQVDSQVTMMFWYRQQPGQSLTLIATANQGSEATYESGFVIDKFPISRPNLTFSTLTVSNMSPEDSSIYLCSVERGRHEAFFGQGTRLTVV.

The table lists this clone with a count of one. The chain recombines TRBV18 with TRBJ2-3; weak D call: TRBD2 (6 bases). Per germline, CDR1 KGHSH and CDR2 LQKENI. The ends were cut back, 6 bases at V and 0 bases at J, with 10 bases in the middle. This CDR3 contains 14 residues. In DNA, the CDR3 is TGTGCCAGCTCTCCGAGCGGGAGCACAGATACGCAGTATTTT. Its protein product is CASSPSGSTDTQYF.

In nucleotides, the CDR3 is TGTGCCAGCAGCCGAAGGGGGTGGGAAGAGCAGTACTTC. Its translation is CASSRRGWEEQYF. This chain uses TRBV7-2 with TRBJ2-7; D possibly corresponds to TRBD1 (6 bases). Germline values: CDR1 SGHTA, CDR2 FQGNSA. V was pared by 5 bases and J by 7 bases, with 15 bases between. This CDR3 spans 13 amino acids. The whole variable domain, remainder taken from reference TRBV7-2 and TRBJ2-7, is GAGVSQSPSNKVTEKGKDVELRCDPISGHTALYWYRQSLGQGLEFLIYFQGNSAPDKSGLPSDRFSAERTGGSVSTLTIQRTQQEDSAVYLCASSRRGWEEQYFGPGTRLTVT.

This clone was recorded only once. This chain links TRBV19 with TRBJ1-2, with TRBD1 matching over 9 bases. J was trimmed by 0 bases and V by 5 bases; bases with no gene match: 7. The CDR3 consists of 16 residues. Germline-derived CDR1 and CDR2 are LNHDA and SQIVND (reference sequence). This chain's CDR3 is CASSPGQGQANYGYTF. The CDR3 DNA follows: TGTGCCAGTAGTCCCGGACAGGGGCAAGCTAACTATGGCTACACCTTC.

About this clone: An end of the junction does not agree with germline; a read error may underlie this. V usage is TRBV4-1 and J usage is TRBJ2-3; TRBD2 agrees at 13 bases. CDR3 length: 18 amino acids. Germline loops: CDR1 MGHRA, CDR2 YSYEKL. CDR3 DNA sequence: TGCGCCGGCAGCCAAGAACCAGGACTAGCGGGGGACACAGATACGCAGTATTTT. Its protein product is CAGSQEPGLAGDTDTQYF.

V gene TRBV13 combines with J gene TRBJ1-2; perhaps TRBD1 as D (5 bases). CDR3 size: 18 residues. The germline V and J ends were trimmed by 5 bases and 3 bases, with 25 bases remaining between them. Per the germline V gene, CDR1 is PRHDT and CDR2 is FYEKMQ (reference sequence). This chain's CDR3 is CASSGSGGWNDEDYGYTF. In DNA, the CDR3 is TGTGCCAGCAGCGGAAGCGGGGGGTGGAATGATGAGGACTATGGCTACACCTTC.

The J gene is TRBJ2-7, the V gene TRBV28, with D uncertain. CDR3 length: 15 amino acids. Trimming shortened V by 6 bases and J by 0 bases, and 15 bases separated the two germline ends. CDR1 is MDHEN and CDR2 is SYDVKM in the germline V gene. The CDR3 DNA reads as TGTGCCAGCAGCCTGACCTTTCGCGGCTCCTACGAGCAGTACTTC. Protein sequence: CASSLTFRGSYEQYF. Looking up the rest from reference TRBV28 and TRBJ2-7 gives the full variable domain: DVKVTQSSRYLVKRTGEKVFLECVQDMDHENMFWYRQDPGLGLRLIYFSYDVKMKEKGDIPEGYSVSREKKERFSLILESASTNQTSMYLCASSLTFRGSYEQYFGPGTRLTVT.

This clone was observed once. V and J are TRBV5-5 and TRBJ2-3; 7 bases fit TRBD2. The J segment lost 2 bases and the V segment lost 0 bases, leaving 9 bases of the junction unmatched. Germline lookup yields CDR1 SGHKS and CDR2 YYEKEE (reference sequence). The CDR3 is 17 amino acids. The CDR3 region has the DNA TGTGCCAGCAGCTTGGGGGTGGAGCGGGGAGTCACAGATACGCAGTATTTT. Amino acids: CASSLGVERGVTDTQYF.

V and J are TRBV7-2 and TRBJ2-7; 8 bases line up with TRBD1. Germline CDR1 SGHTA, CDR2 FQGNSA. The length of the CDR3 is 13 residues. The V and J ends lost 6 bases and 5 bases, in that order; junction bases with no gene match: 6. The CDR3 spells CASSLPTGDEQYF. CDR3 bases: TGTGCCAGCAGTTTACCGACAGGGGACGAGCAGTACTTC.

This clone was seen a few times. The chain combines TRBV5-1 with TRBJ1-1, with D possibly TRBD1 on 6 matching bases. V was cut by 4 bases and J by 5 bases, with 18 bases left in between. From germline, CDR1 is SGHRS and CDR2 YFSETQ. There are 15 residues in the CDR3. The DNA for the CDR3 is TGCGCCAGCAGCATTCAGGCTATAGGACAGACTGAAGCTTTCTTT. Its protein is CASSIQAIGQTEAFF.

This chain connects TRBV27 to TRBJ2-5, with D hard to call. The DNA end is a closer match to TRBJ2-7, so the J assignment may be wrong. Looked up from germline, CDR1 is MNHEY and CDR2 is SMNVEV (reference sequence). This CDR3 is built from 16 residues. The CDR3 spells CASSLSARLSKYEQYF. The CDR3 DNA follows: TGTGCCAGCAGTTTATCCGCGCGCCTGTCCAAGTACGAGCAGTACTTC.

This clone came up a few times. The rearrangement links TRBV29-1 to TRBJ1-2; TRBD1 matches 11 bases. Germline values: CDR1 SQVTM, CDR2 ANQGSEA. The CDR3 extends over 14 amino acids. V shed 0 bases, J shed 4 bases, and the junction held 1 base outside the gene matches. The CDR3 DNA is TGCAGCGTTGAAGATGGACAGGGGGCCTATGGCTACACCTTC. Its protein product is CSVEDGQGAYGYTF.

V gene TRBV21-1 combines with J gene TRBJ1-2. TRBV21-1 is a listed pseudogene. CDR3 size: 15 residues. CDR3 protein: CASTVSEGKGYGYTF. As DNA, the CDR3 is TGTGCCAGCACGGTTTCAGAGGGAAAGGGCTATGGCTACACCTTC.

The chain joins TRBV7-2 to TRBJ2-7, with 9 bases aligning to TRBD2. Germline lookup yields CDR1 SGHTA and CDR2 FQGNSA. V lost 1 base to trimming and J lost 0 bases; unmatched junction nucleotides: 1. The length of the CDR3 is 15 residues. The CDR3 spells CASSLGGGGSYEQYF. The CDR3, as DNA: TGTGCCAGCAGCTTAGGCGGGGGGGGCTCCTACGAGCAGTACTTC.

The chain is built from TRBV28 and TRBJ2-7; a weak D match, TRBD2 (6 bases). Germline CDR1 is MDHEN and CDR2 is SYDVKM. V was shortened by 6 bases and J by 0 bases, with 12 bases between the two germline ends. The CDR3 contains 14 residues. CDR3 nucleotide sequence: TGTGCCAGCAGCTCCGCGGGAAGCTCCTACGAGCAGTACTTC. Translated, it gives CASSSAGSSYEQYF.

The genes are TRBV5-1 and TRBJ1-4; a possible D gene is TRBD1 (5 bases). Germline loops: CDR1 SGHRS, CDR2 YFSETQ. V lost 0 bases, J lost 5 bases, and 14 bases lay in between. The CDR3 spans 16 residues. The CDR3 bases are TGCGCCAGCAGCTTGGCAGGGTGGACACGAAATGAAAAACTGTTTTTT. Translating gives CASSLAGWTRNEKLFF.

The chain uses TRBV4-1 and TRBJ1-1; 9 nucleotides line up with TRBD1. After removal of 4 bases from V and 1 base from J, the junction contained 4 bases not matched to a gene. Germline values: CDR1 MGHRA, CDR2 YSYEKL. CDR3 length: 15 amino acids. This CDR3 reads CASSRWGQGNTEAFF. The CDR3 DNA sequence: TGCGCCAGCAGCCGCTGGGGACAGGGGAACACTGAAGCTTTCTTT.

This clone has just one count. V gene TRBV11-3 combines with J gene TRBJ2-7; 9 nucleotides match TRBD2. The V segment lost 5 bases and the J segment 1 base; nucleotides outside the gene matches: 6. The CDR3 has 15 residues. The germline CDR1 and CDR2 sequences are SGHNT and YENEEA. The CDR3 DNA reads as TGTGCCAGCAGCCTGACTAGCGGATTGTCCTACGAGCAGTACTTC. Translating it yields CASSLTSGLSYEQYF.

The chain employs TRBV30 and TRBJ1-5; TRBD1 agrees at 7 bases. The CDR3 spans 13 residues. J lost 5 bases, V lost 1 base, and 2 bases had no gene match. Germline-derived CDR1 and CDR2 are GTSNPN and SVGIG (reference sequence). The CDR3 nucleotides are TGTGCCTGGAGTGCGACAGGGCATCAGCCCCAGCATTTT. Its translation: CAWSATGHQPQHF. Full variable domain (missing parts from reference TRBV30 and TRBJ1-5): SQTIHQWPATLVQPVGSPLSLECTVEGTSNPNLYWYRQAAGRGLQLLFYSVGIGQISSEVPQNLSASRPQDRQFILSSKKLLLSDSGFYLCAWSATGHQPQHFGDGTRLSIL.

The CDR3: CASSLGDILVGAGELFF. DNA for the CDR3: TGCGCCAGCAGCTTGGGGGACATCTTGGTGGGGGCCGGGGAGCTGTTTTTT. The chain uses TRBV5-1 and TRBJ2-2, with D possibly TRBD1 on 6 matching bases. Trimming left V 0 bases short and J 6 bases short, with 18 bases between. This CDR3 comprises 17 residues. Germline loops: CDR1 SGHRS, CDR2 YFSETQ.

The chain couples TRBV4-2 to TRBJ2-3; 9 bases are shared with TRBD1. The ends lost 1 base at V and 6 bases at J; junction bases unmatched: 8. This CDR3 region has 16 residues. Germline CDR1 LGHNA, CDR2 YNFKEQ. The CDR3 region has the DNA TGTGCCAGCAGCCAAGGTCCACAGGGGGCGACGGATACGCAGTATTTT. This encodes CASSQGPQGATDTQYF.

The chain combines TRBV27 with TRBJ2-5; TRBD2 aligns across 10 bases. Matching the DNA end better, TRBJ2-7 makes the J call doubtful. The CDR3 contains 15 residues. Germline loops: CDR1 MNHEY, CDR2 SMNVEV (reference sequence). The CDR3 spells CASSFGLAGVDEQYF. CDR3 nucleotides: TGTGCCAGCAGTTTTGGGCTAGCGGGGGTAGACGAGCAGTACTTC.